This TCR beta chain was recovered during a study of identifying expanded T cells in peripheral blood. General study points: Roughly two-week clone count variance significantly increased as total template count grew. About 1.3 clones differed between technical replicates, versus approximately 16 and 20 over time.

Generated by immunoSEQ multiplex PCR, the TCRdb table keeps only in-frame clones and is missing some. The data hold about 97,000 clones, with 87% observed a single time. CDR1 is PRHDT and CDR2 is FYEKMQ in the germline V gene (reference sequence). V lost 6 bases and J lost 0, with 20 bases in between. CDR3 length equals 18 residues. With regard to this clone: No antigen is known for it.

The receptor was isolated from a person between 18 and 75 years old in good health. The chain recombines TRBV13 with TRBJ2-2, with D perhaps being TRBD1 or TRBD2 (7 bases each). The specimen was blood. CDR3 bases: TGTGCCAGCAGAGCGGGACAGCCCCAAGCTGCGAACACCGGGGAGCTGTTTTTT. This codes for CASRAGQPQAANTGELFF.